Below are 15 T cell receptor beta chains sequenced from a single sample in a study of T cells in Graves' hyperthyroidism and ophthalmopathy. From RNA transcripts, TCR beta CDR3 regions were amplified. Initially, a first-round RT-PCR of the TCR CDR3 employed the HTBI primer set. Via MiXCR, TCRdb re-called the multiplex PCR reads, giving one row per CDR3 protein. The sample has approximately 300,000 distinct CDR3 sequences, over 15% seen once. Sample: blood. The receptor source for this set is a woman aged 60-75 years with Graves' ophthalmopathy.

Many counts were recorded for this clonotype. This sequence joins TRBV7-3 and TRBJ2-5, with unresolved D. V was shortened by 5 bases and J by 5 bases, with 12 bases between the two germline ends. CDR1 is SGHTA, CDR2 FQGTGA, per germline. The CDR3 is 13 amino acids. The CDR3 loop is CASSRVPRETQYF. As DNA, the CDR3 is TGTGCCAGCAGCCGGGTGCCGAGGGAGACCCAGTACTTC. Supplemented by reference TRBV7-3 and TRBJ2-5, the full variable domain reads GAGVSQTPSNKVTEKGKYVELRCDPISGHTALYWYRQSLGQGPEFLIYFQGTGAADDSGLPNDRFFAVRPEGSVSTLKIQRTERGDSAVYLCASSRVPRETQYFGPGTRLLVL.

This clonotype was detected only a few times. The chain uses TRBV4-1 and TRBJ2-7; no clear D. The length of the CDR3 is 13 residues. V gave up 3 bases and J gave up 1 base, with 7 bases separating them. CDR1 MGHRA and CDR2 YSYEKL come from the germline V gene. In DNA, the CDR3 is TGCGCCAGCAGCCACCCTAGTTCCTACGAGCAGTACTTC. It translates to CASSHPSSYEQYF.

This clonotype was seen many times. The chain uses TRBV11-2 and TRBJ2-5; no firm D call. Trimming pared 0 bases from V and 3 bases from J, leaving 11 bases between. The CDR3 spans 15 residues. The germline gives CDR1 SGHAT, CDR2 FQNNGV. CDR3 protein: CASSLDFALKETQYF. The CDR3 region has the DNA TGTGCCAGCAGCTTAGATTTTGCCCTTAAAGAGACCCAGTACTTC.

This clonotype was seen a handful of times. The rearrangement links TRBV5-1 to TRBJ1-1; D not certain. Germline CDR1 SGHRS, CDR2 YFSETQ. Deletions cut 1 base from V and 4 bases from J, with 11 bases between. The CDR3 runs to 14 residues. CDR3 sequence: CASSLLRDGTEAFF. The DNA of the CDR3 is TGCGCCAGCAGCTTGCTGCGGGATGGCACTGAAGCTTTCTTT.

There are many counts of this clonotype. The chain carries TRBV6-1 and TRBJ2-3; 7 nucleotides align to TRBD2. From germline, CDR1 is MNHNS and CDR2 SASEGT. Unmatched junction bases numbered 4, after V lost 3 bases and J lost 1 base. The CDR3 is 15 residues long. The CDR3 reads CASSDGGGGTDTQYF. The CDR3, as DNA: TGTGCCAGCAGTGATGGCGGGGGAGGCACAGATACGCAGTATTTT.

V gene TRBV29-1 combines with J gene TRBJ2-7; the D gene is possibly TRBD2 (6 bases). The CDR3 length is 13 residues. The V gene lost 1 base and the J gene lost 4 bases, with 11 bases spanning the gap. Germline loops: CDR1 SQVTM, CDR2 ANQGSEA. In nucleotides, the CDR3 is TGCAGCGTTGAAGCCACACGGGGGTACGAGCAGTACTTC. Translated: CSVEATRGYEQYF.

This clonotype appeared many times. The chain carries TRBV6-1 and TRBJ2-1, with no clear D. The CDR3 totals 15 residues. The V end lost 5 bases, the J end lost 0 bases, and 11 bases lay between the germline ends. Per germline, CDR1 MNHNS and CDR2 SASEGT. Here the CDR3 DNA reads TGTGCCAGCAGTTATTTTTATAGCTCCTACAATGAGCAGTTCTTC. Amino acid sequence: CASSYFYSSYNEQFF.

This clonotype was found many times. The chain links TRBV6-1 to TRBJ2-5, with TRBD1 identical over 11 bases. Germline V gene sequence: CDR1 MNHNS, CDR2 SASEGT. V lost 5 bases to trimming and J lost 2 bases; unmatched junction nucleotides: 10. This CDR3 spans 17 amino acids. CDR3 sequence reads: CASSSRRDRGLQETQYF. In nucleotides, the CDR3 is TGTGCCAGCAGTAGCCGCCGGGACAGGGGGTTGCAAGAGACCCAGTACTTC.

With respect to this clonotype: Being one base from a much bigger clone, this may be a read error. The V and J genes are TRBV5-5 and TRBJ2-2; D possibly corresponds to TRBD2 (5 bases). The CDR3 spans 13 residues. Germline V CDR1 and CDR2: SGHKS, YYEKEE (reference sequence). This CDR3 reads CAGSLAGAGELFF. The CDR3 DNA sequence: TGTGCCGGCAGCTTGGCCGGGGCCGGGGAGCTGTTTTTT.

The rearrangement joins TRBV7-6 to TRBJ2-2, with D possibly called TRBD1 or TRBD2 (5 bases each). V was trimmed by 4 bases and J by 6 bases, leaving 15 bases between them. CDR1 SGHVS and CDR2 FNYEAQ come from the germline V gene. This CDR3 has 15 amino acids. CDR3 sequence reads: CASSSMGVFSGELFF. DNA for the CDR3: TGTGCCAGCAGCTCGATGGGGGTGTTTTCCGGGGAGCTGTTTTTT.

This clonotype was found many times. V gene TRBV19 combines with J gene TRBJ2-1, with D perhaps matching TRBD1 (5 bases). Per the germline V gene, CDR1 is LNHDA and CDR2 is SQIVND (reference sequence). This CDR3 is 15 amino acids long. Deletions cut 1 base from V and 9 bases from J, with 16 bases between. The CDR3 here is CASSIVVGRVGEQFF. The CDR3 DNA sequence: TGTGCCAGTAGTATAGTCGTTGGCAGGGTGGGTGAGCAGTTCTTC.

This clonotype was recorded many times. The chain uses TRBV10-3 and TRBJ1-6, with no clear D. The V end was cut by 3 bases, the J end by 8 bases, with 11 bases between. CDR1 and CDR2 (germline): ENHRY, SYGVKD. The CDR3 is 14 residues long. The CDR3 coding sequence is TGTGCCATCAGTGACGGGGATGGTTATTCACCCCTCCACTTT. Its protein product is CAISDGDGYSPLHF.

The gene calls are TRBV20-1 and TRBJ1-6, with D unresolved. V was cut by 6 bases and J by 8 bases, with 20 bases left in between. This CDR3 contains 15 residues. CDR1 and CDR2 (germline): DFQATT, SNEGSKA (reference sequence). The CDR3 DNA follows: TGCAGTGCCCCCGATTCGGGTGTCGGGGATTCACCCCTCCACTTT. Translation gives CSAPDSGVGDSPLHF.

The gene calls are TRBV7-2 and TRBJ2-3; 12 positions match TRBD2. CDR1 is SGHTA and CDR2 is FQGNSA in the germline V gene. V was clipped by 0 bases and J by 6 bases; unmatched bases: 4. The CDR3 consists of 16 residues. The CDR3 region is CASSLALAGGGDTQYF. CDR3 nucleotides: TGTGCCAGCAGCTTAGCACTAGCGGGAGGAGGGGATACGCAGTATTTT.

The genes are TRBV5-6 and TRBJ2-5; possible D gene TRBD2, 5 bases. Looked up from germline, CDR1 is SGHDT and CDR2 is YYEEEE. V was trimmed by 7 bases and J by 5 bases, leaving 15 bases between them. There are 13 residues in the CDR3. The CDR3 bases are TGTGCCAGCGTGAGTAGGGTAGCGGAGACCCAGTACTTC. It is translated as CASVSRVAETQYF. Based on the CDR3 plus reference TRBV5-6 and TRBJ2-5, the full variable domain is DAGVTQSPTHLIKTRGQQVTLRCSPKSGHDTVSWYQQALGQGPQFIFQYYEEEERQRGNFPDRFSGHQFPNYSSELNVNALLLGDSALYLCASVSRVAETQYFGPGTRLLVL.